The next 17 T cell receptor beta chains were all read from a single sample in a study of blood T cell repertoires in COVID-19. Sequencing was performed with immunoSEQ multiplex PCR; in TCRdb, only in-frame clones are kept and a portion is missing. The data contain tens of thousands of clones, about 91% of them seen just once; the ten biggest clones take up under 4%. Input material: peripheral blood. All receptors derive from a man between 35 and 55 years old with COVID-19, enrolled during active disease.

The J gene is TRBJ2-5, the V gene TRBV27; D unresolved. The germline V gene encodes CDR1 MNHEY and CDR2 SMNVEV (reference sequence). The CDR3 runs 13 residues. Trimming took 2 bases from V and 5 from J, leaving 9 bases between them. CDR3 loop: CASSLLPLETQYF. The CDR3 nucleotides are TGTGCCAGCAGTTTACTCCCTTTGGAGACCCAGTACTTC.

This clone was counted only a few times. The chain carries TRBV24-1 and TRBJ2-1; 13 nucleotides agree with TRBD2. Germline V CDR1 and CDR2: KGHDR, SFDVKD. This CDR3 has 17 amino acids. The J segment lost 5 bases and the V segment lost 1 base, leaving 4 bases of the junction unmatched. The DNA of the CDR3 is TGTGCCACCAGTGATTTTCGACTAGCGGGAGGTCACAATGAGCAGTTCTTC. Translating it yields CATSDFRLAGGHNEQFF.

For the CDR3, the DNA is TGTGCCAGCAGTACAGGGGGGAACACTGAAGCTTTCTTT. Protein product: CASSTGGNTEAFF. The chain uses TRBV2 and TRBJ1-1, with 8 bases lining up with TRBD1. This CDR3 spans 13 amino acids. After removal of 5 bases from V and 1 base from J, the junction contained 0 bases not matched to a gene. Germline V gives CDR1 SNHLY, CDR2 FYNNEI.

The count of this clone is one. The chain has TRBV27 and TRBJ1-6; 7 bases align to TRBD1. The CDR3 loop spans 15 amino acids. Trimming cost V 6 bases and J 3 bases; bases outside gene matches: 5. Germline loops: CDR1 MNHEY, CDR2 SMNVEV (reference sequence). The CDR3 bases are TGTGCCAGCAGCACCCCAGGGGGCTATAATTCACCCCTCCACTTT. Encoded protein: CASSTPGGYNSPLHF.

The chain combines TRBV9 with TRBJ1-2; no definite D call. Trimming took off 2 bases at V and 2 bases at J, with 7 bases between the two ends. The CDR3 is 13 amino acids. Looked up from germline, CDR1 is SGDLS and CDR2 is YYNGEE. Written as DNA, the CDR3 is TGTGCCAGCAGCGTGTCGGAGAACTATGGCTACACCTTC. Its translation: CASSVSENYGYTF. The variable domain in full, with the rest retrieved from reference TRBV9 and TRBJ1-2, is DSGVTQTPKHLITATGQRVTLRCSPRSGDLSVYWYQQSLDQGLQFLIQYYNGEERAKGNILERFSAQQFPDLHSELNLSSLELGDSALYFCASSVSENYGYTFGSGTRLTVV.

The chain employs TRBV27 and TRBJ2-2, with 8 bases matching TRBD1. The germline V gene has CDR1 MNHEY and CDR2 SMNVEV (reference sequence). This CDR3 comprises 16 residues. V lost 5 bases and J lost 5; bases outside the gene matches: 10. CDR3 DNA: TGTGCCAGCAGTATGACAGGGGTAACAGGTACCGGGGAGCTGTTTTTT. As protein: CASSMTGVTGTGELFF.

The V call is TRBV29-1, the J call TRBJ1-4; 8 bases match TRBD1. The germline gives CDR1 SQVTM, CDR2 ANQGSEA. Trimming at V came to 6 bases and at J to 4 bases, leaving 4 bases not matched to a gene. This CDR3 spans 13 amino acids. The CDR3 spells CSVRQGNNEKLFF. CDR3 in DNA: TGCAGCGTCCGACAGGGGAATAATGAAAAACTGTTTTTT.

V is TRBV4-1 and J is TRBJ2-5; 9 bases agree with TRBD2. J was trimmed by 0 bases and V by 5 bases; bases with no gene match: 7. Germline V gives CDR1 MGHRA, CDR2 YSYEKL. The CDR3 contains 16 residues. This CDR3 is CASSSTLAGNQETQYF. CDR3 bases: TGCGCCAGCAGCTCAACTCTAGCGGGGAACCAAGAGACCCAGTACTTC.

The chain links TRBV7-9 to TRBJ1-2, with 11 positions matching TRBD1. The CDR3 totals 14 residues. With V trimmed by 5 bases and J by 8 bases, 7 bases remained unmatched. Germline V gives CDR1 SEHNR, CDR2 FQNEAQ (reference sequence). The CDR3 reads CASSPGQGAEGYTF. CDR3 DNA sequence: TGTGCCAGCAGCCCAGGACAGGGGGCAGAGGGCTACACCTTC.

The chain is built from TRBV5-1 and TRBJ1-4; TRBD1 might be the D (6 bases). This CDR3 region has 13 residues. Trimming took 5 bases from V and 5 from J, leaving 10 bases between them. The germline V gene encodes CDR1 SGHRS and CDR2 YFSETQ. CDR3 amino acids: CASRAQGNEKLFF. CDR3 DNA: TGCGCCAGCAGGGCACAGGGAAATGAAAAACTGTTTTTT.

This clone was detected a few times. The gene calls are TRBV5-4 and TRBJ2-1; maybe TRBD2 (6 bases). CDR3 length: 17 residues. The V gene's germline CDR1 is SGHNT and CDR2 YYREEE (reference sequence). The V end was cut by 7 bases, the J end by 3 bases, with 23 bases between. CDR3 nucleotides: TGTGCCAGCTCTTCTACCATCGGGACTGACGTCTACAATGAGCAGTTCTTC. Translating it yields CASSSTIGTDVYNEQFF.

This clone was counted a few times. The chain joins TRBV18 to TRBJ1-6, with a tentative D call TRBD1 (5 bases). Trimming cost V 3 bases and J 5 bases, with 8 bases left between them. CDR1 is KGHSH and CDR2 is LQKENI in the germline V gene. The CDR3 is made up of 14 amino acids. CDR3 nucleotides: TGTGCCAGCTCACCGGGACTGGATAATTCACCCCTCCACTTT. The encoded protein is CASSPGLDNSPLHF.

CDR3: CASRPSGGDEQFF. The CDR3 nucleotides read TGTGCCAGTCGGCCTAGCGGGGGCGATGAGCAGTTCTTC. The J gene is TRBJ2-1, the V gene TRBV7-9; 10 nucleotides line up with TRBD2. This CDR3 is 13 amino acids long. V gave up 9 bases and J gave up 8 bases; unmatched junction bases: 7. Looked up from germline, CDR1 is SEHNR and CDR2 is FQNEAQ (reference sequence).

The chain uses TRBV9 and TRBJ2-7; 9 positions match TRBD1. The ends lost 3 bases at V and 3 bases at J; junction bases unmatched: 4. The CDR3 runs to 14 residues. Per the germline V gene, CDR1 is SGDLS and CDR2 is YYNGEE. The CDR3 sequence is CASSARDRDYEQYF. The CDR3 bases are TGTGCCAGCAGCGCCCGGGACAGGGACTACGAGCAGTACTTC.

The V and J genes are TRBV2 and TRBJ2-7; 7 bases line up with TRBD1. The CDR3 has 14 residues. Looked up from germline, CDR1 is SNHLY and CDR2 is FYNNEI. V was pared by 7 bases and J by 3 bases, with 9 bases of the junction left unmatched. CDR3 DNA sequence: TGTGCCAGCACGGCGGACAGGACGATCTACGAGCAGTACTTC. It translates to CASTADRTIYEQYF.

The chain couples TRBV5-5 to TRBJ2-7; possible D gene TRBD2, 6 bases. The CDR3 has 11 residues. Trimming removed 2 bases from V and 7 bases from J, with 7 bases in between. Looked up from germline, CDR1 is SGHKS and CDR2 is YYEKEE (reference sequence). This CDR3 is CASSFGLEQYF. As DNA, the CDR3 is TGTGCCAGCAGCTTCGGACTAGAGCAGTACTTC.

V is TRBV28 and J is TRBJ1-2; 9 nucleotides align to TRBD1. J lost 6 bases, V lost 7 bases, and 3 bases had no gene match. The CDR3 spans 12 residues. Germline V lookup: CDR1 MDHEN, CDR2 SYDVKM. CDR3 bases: TGTGCCAGCAATACAGGGGGCCATGGCTACACCTTC. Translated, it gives CASNTGGHGYTF.